The clone carrying this T cell receptor beta chain came up many times. Its antigen remains unknown. These data come from a study of T cell repertoires in aging, cancer and after chemotherapy. Study-wide background: Approximately 10 million TCR reads were in the whole dataset.

A mixed TRB-A/B primer pool amplified rearranged TRB by multiplex touch-down PCR. TCRdb analysed the multiplex PCR reads with MiXCR anew, one entry per CDR3 protein. The table has over 10,000 distinct CDR3 sequences, approximately 22% seen once. Looked up from germline, CDR1 is GTSNPN and CDR2 is SVGIG (reference sequence). V lost 4 bases, J lost 7 bases, and 19 bases lay in between. The CDR3 loop spans 15 amino acids. TCR beta rearrangements were amplified from peripheral blood genomic DNA. General study points: Healthy donors lost TCR diversity with age mainly through richness, cancer patients through richness and evenness. The repertoire data cannot show anything about immunological memory following chemotherapy. Compared with age-matched healthy donors, untreated hematological or solid cancer patients showed higher blood TCR clonality.

The V gene is TRBV30, the J gene TRBJ2-2; weak D call: TRBD1 (6 bases). Sequenced: blood. The receptor was isolated from a human donor in good health. The CDR3 region has the DNA TGTGCCTGGACCGTATACCCAAACAGGGACGGGGAGCTGTTTTTT. It is translated as CAWTVYPNRDGELFF.